The rows below give T cell receptor beta chains drawn from one sample of a study of cytomegalovirus exposure and HLA in healthy donors. The repertoire was sequenced with immunoSEQ multiplex PCR; TCRdb's copy has only in-frame clones and lacks some. The profile covers some 85,000 clones, with over 60% appearing a single time and 3.7% taken by the ten largest. Material: PBMCs. These receptors came from a man aged 25 to 40 in good health and CMV-seronegative. Each CDR3 is given with its conserved first and last residue. Fields, in order: clone size, V gene, J gene, D gene, CDR3 length, CDR3 DNA, CDR3 protein. A D gene is named only where the DNA matches it firmly. Rows may omit the clone size; those that give it use once, few, many or a size class.

>-|TRBV6-1|TRBJ2-1|-|13
TGTGCCAGCAGTGATCGAGACACCAATGAGCAGTTCTTC
CASSDRDTNEQFF
>-|TRBV5-4|TRBJ2-2|-|15
TGTGCCAGCAGCTTGGGCTCGGGGGTGAACGGGGAGCTGTTTTTT
CASSLGSGVNGELFF
>-|TRBV6-5|TRBJ1-1|-|13
TGTGCCAGCAGTTCGGGGACATACACTGAAGCTTTCTTT
CASSSGTYTEAFF
>-|TRBV7-6|TRBJ2-7|-|18
TGTGCCAGCAGCTTAGGGGCGGGGGGACAGGGTCACTCCTACGAGCAGTACTTC
CASSLGAGGQGHSYEQYF
>-|TRBV6-5|TRBJ1-5|TRBD1|15
TGTGCCAGCAGATTGGACAGGCGCTACAATCAGCCCCAGCATTTT
CASRLDRRYNQPQHF
>-|TRBV2|TRBJ2-2|TRBD1|15
TGTGCCAGCAGGAGGACAGGGGGCTTCACCGGGGAGCTGTTTTTT
CASRRTGGFTGELFF
>few|TRBV11-2|TRBJ2-7|TRBD1|15
TGTGCCAGCAGCTTAGCCCGGGACAGGGAGGGCGAGCAGTACTTC
CASSLARDREGEQYF
>-|TRBV19|TRBJ2-2|-|14
TGTGCCAGTAGTAGCCAGGGTAACACCGGGGAGCTGTTTTTT
CASSSQGNTGELFF
>-|TRBV30|TRBJ2-2|-|20
TGTGCCTGGAAGGTTTGGTTCGGGACAAGGTCACCTCGGGACACCGGGGAGCTGTTTTTT
CAWKVWFGTRSPRDTGELFF
>-|TRBV7-9|TRBJ2-1|TRBD2|16
TGTGCCAGCAGCTCCTTCCTAGCGGGAGCCGGGAATGAGCAGTTCTTC
CASSSFLAGAGNEQFF
>-|TRBV19|TRBJ1-5|-|17
TGTGCCAGTAGCCGCGATGGGGCAAGTGGGCCCAATCAGCCCCAGCATTTT
CASSRDGASGPNQPQHF
>-|TRBV10-3|TRBJ1-2|TRBD1|14
TGTGCCATCAACGGACGGGGACAGGGGGACGGCTACACCTTC
CAINGRGQGDGYTF
>-|TRBV7-9|TRBJ2-2|-|14
TGTGCCAGCAGCTCACCCAGGGACACCGGGGAGCTGTTTTTT
CASSSPRDTGELFF
>-|TRBV2|TRBJ1-1|TRBD1|13
TGTGCCAGCACCCCGACAGGGGAAGAGGTGGCTTTCTTT
CASTPTGEEVAFF
>-|TRBV6-5|TRBJ1-2|-|13
TGTGCCAGCAGTTACCGGAAGGCGGATGGCTACACCTTC
CASSYRKADGYTF
>-|TRBV4-2|TRBJ2-1|TRBD2|19
TGTGCCAGCAGCCGAGGGACTAGCGGGGGCCTAAGCTCCTACAATGAGCAGTTCTTC
CASSRGTSGGLSSYNEQFF
>-|TRBV5-1|TRBJ2-7|TRBD1|15
TGCGCCAGCAGCTCCGGGACAGGGAACCACCACGAGCAGTACTTC
CASSSGTGNHHEQYF
>-|TRBV5-1|TRBJ1-4|-|16
TGCGCCAGCAGCTTGGAAGTGGCAGGAAGTAATGAAAAACTGTTTTTT
CASSLEVAGSNEKLFF
>-|TRBV5-4|TRBJ1-1|TRBD1|14
TGTGCCAGCAGCCCGGGACAGGGTGGAACTGAAGCTTTCTTT
CASSPGQGGTEAFF
>-|TRBV7-9|TRBJ2-7|-|13
TGTGCCAGCACCCCGGGGGTGATCTACGAGCAGTACTTC
CASTPGVIYEQYF
>once|TRBV29-1|TRBJ1-6|TRBD1|13
TGCAGCGTCGGACAGGGTGGAAATTCACCCCTCCACTTT
CSVGQGGNSPLHF
>few|TRBV18|TRBJ2-7|TRBD1|14
TGTGCCAGCTCACGCGGGACAGGGCCCTACGAGCAGTACTTC
CASSRGTGPYEQYF
>few|TRBV7-9|TRBJ1-6|TRBD1|16
TGTGCCAGCAGCAGGACAGGGAGCTCCTATAATTCACCCCTCCACTTT
CASSRTGSSYNSPLHF
>-|TRBV11-2|TRBJ1-1|-|14
TGTGCCAGCAGCTTAAGTGGTGGGGCAACGTCGGCTTTCTTT
CASSLSGGATSAFF
>-|TRBV5-1|TRBJ1-2|TRBD1|14
TGCGCCAGCAGCCTCGGACAGGGGATCAGTGGCTACACCTTC
CASSLGQGISGYTF
>-|TRBV28|TRBJ2-1|-|17
TGTGCCAGCAGTGAAGACCTCGGACTAGGGGGTAACAATGAGCAGTTCTTC
CASSEDLGLGGNNEQFF
>-|TRBV7-8|TRBJ1-2|TRBD1|13
TGTGCCAGCAGCGCAGGCCGGGACAGGGGTTTTGCCTTC
CASSAGRDRGFAF
>-|TRBV29-1|TRBJ2-5|-|13
TGCAGCGCCGCTAGGGGGACGGGGGAGACCCAGTACTTC
CSAARGTGETQYF
>once|TRBV7-8|TRBJ2-5|TRBD1|14
TGTGCCAGCAGCACCGGGACAGTCCAAGAGACCCAGTACTTC
CASSTGTVQETQYF
>-|TRBV7-2|TRBJ1-2|TRBD1|14
TGTGCCAGCAGCCGAGGACAGGCACAGTATGGCTACACCTTC
CASSRGQAQYGYTF
>-|TRBV5-6|TRBJ1-5|-|13
TGTGCCAACAGCTCGAAAAAGGGGCAGCCCCAGCATTTT
CANSSKKGQPQHF
>-|TRBV18|TRBJ2-2|-|16
TGTGCCAGCTCACTATCGACAGTGACGAACACCGGGGAGCTGTTTTTT
CASSLSTVTNTGELFF
>-|TRBV28|TRBJ1-1|-|12
TGTGCCAGCAGTTTACAGGGGTTTGGAGCTTTCTTT
CASSLQGFGAFF
>-|TRBV11-2|TRBJ2-3|-|14
TGTGCCAGCAGCTCCCTGGGCTCCACAGATACGCAGTATTTT
CASSSLGSTDTQYF
>once|TRBV4-1|TRBJ2-5|TRBD2|16
TGCGCCAGCAGCGAACTAGCGGGAGCCAGTCCAGAGACCCAGTACTTC
CASSELAGASPETQYF
>-|TRBV28|TRBJ1-1|-|15
TGTGCCAGCAGTTTCTTGCCAGGGGCTGGCACTGAAGCTTTCTTT
CASSFLPGAGTEAFF